This T cell receptor (beta chain) stems from a study of response to subunit inactivated influenza vaccine. TCRdb passed the RT-PCR reads through MiXCR, listing each CDR3 protein once. The sample consists of about 160,000 distinct CDR3 sequences, around 9.9% of them appearing once. The germline V gene has CDR1 ENHRY and CDR2 SYGVKD. The CDR3 is 16 residues long. Trimming removed 3 bases from V and 1 base from J, with 14 bases in between. Ten or more counts support this clonotype. The specimen comprised non-naive T cells sorted from PBMCs, sampled roughly 45 days after vaccination. This receptor was obtained from a man between 50 and 59 years old who received an inactivated influenza vaccine. This chain joins TRBV10-3 and TRBJ2-3; D unresolved. The CDR3 region is CAISDSRAAGTDTQYF. In DNA form, the CDR3 reads TGTGCCATCAGTGACAGTCGGGCCGCTGGCACAGATACGCAGTATTTT.